This T cell receptor (beta chain) emerged from a study of technical replicates of blood from several donors. CDR1 is KGHSH and CDR2 is LQKENI in the germline V gene. V shed 1 base and J 3 bases; nucleotides not matched to a gene: 5. The CDR3 is made up of 16 amino acids. Assay: immunoSEQ multiplex PCR; the TCRdb copy retains only in-frame clones and omits some. Of tens of thousands of clones listed, more than 85% were seen once; the top ten hold about 0.37%. This chain uses TRBV18 with TRBJ2-2, with TRBD2 matching over 7 bases. This TCR came from a human donor in good health. Input material: T cells isolated from PBMCs. Written as DNA, the CDR3 is TGTGCCAGCTCACCACGGCGGCTAGCGGACACCGGGGAGCTGTTTTTT. It is translated as CASSPRRLADTGELFF.